This record concerns one T cell receptor beta chain sequence. The antigen remains unidentified. The sample is drawn from a study of siplizumab effects on memory and regulatory T cells. Some clones are missing from TCRdb's copy, which holds only in-frame ones; the method was immunoSEQ multiplex PCR. Of around 100,000 clones listed, more than 85% were seen once; the top ten hold 0.15%. Study outcomes and limitations: The diversity of naive T cells seemed greater than that of memory cells, and their alloresponse contribution seemed major. The mapping of alloreactive clones to unstimulated subsets covered only a minor fraction of them. The drug siplizumab significantly decreased the alloreactive sequences that could be traced to unstimulated CD4+ memory cells. Suppression by proliferating Tregs derived from siplizumab cultures was not verified.

In germline, CDR1 is LGHNA, CDR2 YSLEER. The CDR3 spans 16 residues. The V end was cut by 0 bases, the J end by 1 base, with 13 bases between. The sample comprised CD4+ T cells sorted from blood. The receptor was isolated from a human donor in good health. The chain couples TRBV4-3 to TRBJ2-7, with D tentatively TRBD2 (5 bases). The CDR3 nucleotides read TGCGCCAGCAGCCAAGAGTACCTAGCCGCTTCCTACGAGCAGTACTTC. Its protein is CASSQEYLAASYEQYF.